These 23 T cell receptor beta chains share one sample of origin, sequenced in a study of control samples from healthy donors and cancer patients. Using immunoSEQ multiplex PCR, the repertoire was profiled, and TCRdb retains in-frame clones only, with some absent. The data contain some 95,000 clones, roughly 83% of them singletons. The source material was blood. These receptors were obtained from a woman between 25 and 40 years old in good health.

The gene calls are TRBV6-2 or TRBV6-3 and TRBJ2-7; TRBD1 aligns across 7 bases. The junction had 3 bases not matched to a gene; V was cut back by 3 bases and J by 4 bases. Germline V CDR1 and CDR2: MNHEY, SVGEGT. This CDR3 comprises 13 residues. In DNA form, the CDR3 reads TGTGCCAGCAGTTATGGGACAGAATACGAGCAGTACTTC. Translation: CASSYGTEYEQYF.

The V call is TRBV18, the J call TRBJ1-5, with a tentative D call TRBD1 (6 bases). CDR1 and CDR2 (germline): KGHSH, LQKENI. The CDR3 runs 14 residues. Trimming left V 4 bases short and J 5 bases short, with 12 bases between. The CDR3 DNA is TGTGCCAGCTCACTTGGACAGTCTGATCAGCCCCAGCATTTT. It yields the protein CASSLGQSDQPQHF.

The CDR3 here is CASSLLARQETQYF. The CDR3 region has the DNA TGTGCCAGCAGCTTACTAGCGCGCCAAGAGACCCAGTACTTC. The gene calls are TRBV5-5 and TRBJ2-5, with 7 bases fitting TRBD2. The junction had 2 bases not matched to a gene; V was cut back by 2 bases and J by 1 base. CDR3 length equals 14 residues. Germline values: CDR1 SGHKS, CDR2 YYEKEE (reference sequence).

This sequence joins TRBV7-3 and TRBJ1-1; D not resolved. V lost 3 bases, J lost 1 base, and 6 bases lay in between. This CDR3 is 13 amino acids long. CDR1 is SGHTA and CDR2 is FQGTGA in the germline V gene. This CDR3 reads CASSLGANTEAFF. As DNA, the CDR3 is TGTGCCAGCAGCTTGGGAGCGAACACTGAAGCTTTCTTT.

This clone showed up just once. The chain recombines TRBV7-2 with TRBJ1-6, with TRBD1 identical over 9 bases. CDR3 length equals 16 residues. V trimming: 5 bases; J trimming: 4 bases; junction bases outside the gene matches: 6. The germline V gene encodes CDR1 SGHTA and CDR2 FQGNSA. The CDR3 reads CASSQQGAGYNSPLHF. CDR3 DNA sequence: TGTGCCAGCAGCCAACAGGGGGCTGGATATAATTCACCCCTCCACTTT.

The CDR3 nucleotides read TGTGCCAGCAGCCTTCCTGGTTCGGGCTATGGCTACACCTTC. It encodes CASSLPGSGYGYTF. The chain carries TRBV28 and TRBJ1-2; D not certain. Trimming cost V 6 bases and J 4 bases, with 15 bases left between them. Germline CDR1 is MDHEN and CDR2 is SYDVKM. This CDR3 has 14 amino acids.

The chain carries TRBV2 and TRBJ2-5; D call uncertain. The CDR3 contains 12 residues. V was shortened by 4 bases and J by 4 bases, with 7 bases between the two germline ends. Germline loops: CDR1 SNHLY, CDR2 FYNNEI. This CDR3 is CASSVGGETQYF. CDR3 bases: TGTGCCAGCAGTGTAGGCGGAGAGACCCAGTACTTC.

The chain carries TRBV19 and TRBJ1-4, with 12 bases fitting TRBD1. Germline V gene lookup returns CDR1 LNHDA and CDR2 SQIVND (reference sequence). Trimming took 5 bases from V and 10 from J; bases not matched to a gene: 8. CDR3 length equals 15 residues. CDR3 sequence (DNA): TGTGCCAGTAGTCCTCTGGGACAGGGGGCTAGAAAACTGTTTTTT. Protein product: CASSPLGQGARKLFF.

The V call is TRBV5-6, the J call TRBJ2-7; D assignment may be TRBD1 or TRBD2 (6 bases each). CDR1 is SGHDT and CDR2 is YYEEEE in the germline V gene. This CDR3 is built from 13 residues. V lost 7 bases and J 6 bases, leaving 17 bases between the germline ends. The DNA for the CDR3 is TGTGCCAGCCGGGTACAGGGAGGTGTCGAGCAGTACTTC. Translated: CASRVQGGVEQYF.

This clone came up a few times. The chain uses TRBV7-8 and TRBJ2-5; 10 bases line up with TRBD2. The CDR3 consists of 16 residues. Germline values: CDR1 SGHVS, CDR2 FQNEAQ. V trimming: 2 bases; J trimming: 5 bases; junction bases outside the gene matches: 8. The DNA of the CDR3 is TGTGCCAGCAGCTTAATGTCTAGCGGGGGCCGGGAGACCCAGTACTTC. As protein: CASSLMSSGGRETQYF.

CDR3 DNA sequence: TGTGCCAGCAGGGGGGGGCAGTGGAATGAGCAGTTCTTC. Its translation: CASRGGQWNEQFF. This sequence joins TRBV3-1 (or the pseudogene TRBV3-2) and TRBJ2-1; the D gene is possibly TRBD2 (7 bases). CDR3 length: 13 residues. Between the trimmed V and J ends, which lost 6 bases and 7 bases, there was a span of 13 bases. Germline values: CDR1 LGHDT, CDR2 YNNKEL (reference sequence).

This clone was picked up one time. The V gene is TRBV7-2, the J gene TRBJ2-7, with 7 bases fitting TRBD2. This CDR3 is 15 amino acids long. Germline CDR1 reads SGHTA; CDR2 reads FQGNSA. With V trimmed by 2 bases and J by 2 bases, 6 bases remained unmatched. CDR3 protein: CASSLKGLSPYEQYF. Here the CDR3 DNA reads TGTGCCAGCAGCTTAAAGGGACTATCACCCTACGAGCAGTACTTC.

V usage is TRBV6-1 and J usage is TRBJ1-6; no clear D. V lost 3 bases and J 4 bases, leaving 7 bases between the germline ends. CDR3 length: 14 residues. Germline V gene sequence: CDR1 MNHNS, CDR2 SASEGT. CDR3 nucleotide sequence: TGTGCCAGCAGTGAGGGCCTTTATAATTCACCCCTCCACTTT. Translation gives CASSEGLYNSPLHF.

The V and J genes are TRBV11-2 and TRBJ1-1; the D is unclear. This CDR3 contains 14 residues. Trimming removed 5 bases at V and 1 base at J, with 11 bases between. CDR1 and CDR2 from the germline V gene are SGHAT and FQNNGV. As DNA, the CDR3 is TGTGCCAGCAGCACAACCTGGGAGAACACTGAAGCTTTCTTT. This encodes CASSTTWENTEAFF.

J is TRBJ2-1 and V is TRBV19; possibly TRBD1 for D (6 bases). CDR1 LNHDA and CDR2 SQIVND come from the germline V gene (reference sequence). The length of the CDR3 is 15 residues. V was shortened by 7 bases and J by 1 base, with 14 bases between the two germline ends. The chain's CDR3 is CASKRGSGSYNEQFF. The DNA of the CDR3 is TGTGCCAGTAAAAGGGGGTCGGGTTCCTACAATGAGCAGTTCTTC. The complete variable domain, with remaining parts taken from reference TRBV19 and TRBJ2-1, reads DGGITQSPKYLFRKEGQNVTLSCEQNLNHDAMYWYRQDPGQGLRLIYYSQIVNDFQKGDIAEGYSVSREKKESFPLTVTSAQKNPTAFYLCASKRGSGSYNEQFFGPGTRLTVL.

The chain couples TRBV20-1 to TRBJ1-1; a weak D match, TRBD1 (5 bases). The CDR3 has 11 residues. V was pared by 3 bases and J by 8 bases, with 10 bases between. From germline, CDR1 is DFQATT and CDR2 SNEGSKA (reference sequence). The CDR3 DNA is TGCAGTGCTAGTAGGGGACGGGAAGCTTTCTTT. This gives the protein CSASRGREAFF.

This clone appeared once. The rearrangement links TRBV18 to TRBJ1-1; a weak D match, TRBD1 (5 bases). The CDR3 length is 12 residues. CDR1 and CDR2 (germline): KGHSH, LQKENI. V was clipped by 2 bases and J by 8 bases, with 9 bases between them. The CDR3 spells CASSPMRTEAFF. Here the CDR3 DNA reads TGTGCCAGCTCACCAATGCGGACAGAAGCTTTCTTT.

The chain employs TRBV6-6 and TRBJ2-3; D might be TRBD2 (5 bases). The CDR3 is 15 amino acids. Germline V gene data show CDR1 as MNHNY and CDR2 as SVGAGI (reference sequence). The ends were cut back, 3 bases at V and 2 bases at J, with 12 bases in the middle. The DNA for the CDR3 is TGTGCCAGCAGTTATTCACGGGGAGACACAGATACGCAGTATTTT. Translating gives CASSYSRGDTDTQYF.

V gene TRBV2 combines with J gene TRBJ2-2; no firm D call. V gave up 0 bases and J gave up 6 bases, with 8 bases separating them. Per the germline V gene, CDR1 is SNHLY and CDR2 is FYNNEI. This CDR3 has 14 amino acids. This chain's CDR3 is CASSEARFPGELFF. In DNA, the CDR3 is TGTGCCAGCAGTGAAGCGAGGTTTCCCGGGGAGCTGTTTTTT.

V and J are TRBV7-8 and TRBJ1-2; D is undetermined. Germline values: CDR1 SGHVS, CDR2 FQNEAQ. The CDR3 totals 16 residues. Trimming shortened V by 4 bases and J by 6 bases, and 21 bases separated the two germline ends. The CDR3 bases are TGTGCCAGCAGCTCGGGTCGGACGGCGCCCTGGGATGGCTACACCTTC. Amino acids: CASSSGRTAPWDGYTF.

This clone was detected a few times. The chain combines TRBV19 with TRBJ2-5; 9 bases are shared with TRBD2. This CDR3 contains 14 residues. V lost 6 bases and J lost 7; bases outside the gene matches: 9. Germline CDR1 LNHDA, CDR2 SQIVND (reference sequence). The CDR3, as DNA: TGTGCCAGTAGGGGACTAGCCCTCGGAGGGACCCAGTACTTC. This encodes CASRGLALGGTQYF.

The chain employs TRBV7-7 and TRBJ1-2; D ambiguous. Germline CDR1 is SSHAT and CDR2 is FNYEAQ (reference sequence). V lost 4 bases and J 4 bases, leaving 13 bases between the germline ends. The CDR3 is 14 residues long. CDR3 sequence reads: CASSSGRRIYGYTF. DNA of the CDR3: TGTGCCAGCAGCTCAGGACGGCGGATCTATGGCTACACCTTC.

This clone was seen just once. The genes are TRBV6-7 and TRBJ2-6; D may match TRBD1 or TRBD2 (5 bases each). TRBV6-7 is an open reading frame, and its role is uncertain. This CDR3 region has 18 residues. Trimming cost V 2 bases and J 0 bases, with 14 bases left between them. The CDR3 region is CASSYMGDDRSGANVLTF. The DNA for the CDR3 is TGTGCCAGCAGTTACATGGGGGATGACCGCTCTGGGGCCAACGTCCTGACTTTC.